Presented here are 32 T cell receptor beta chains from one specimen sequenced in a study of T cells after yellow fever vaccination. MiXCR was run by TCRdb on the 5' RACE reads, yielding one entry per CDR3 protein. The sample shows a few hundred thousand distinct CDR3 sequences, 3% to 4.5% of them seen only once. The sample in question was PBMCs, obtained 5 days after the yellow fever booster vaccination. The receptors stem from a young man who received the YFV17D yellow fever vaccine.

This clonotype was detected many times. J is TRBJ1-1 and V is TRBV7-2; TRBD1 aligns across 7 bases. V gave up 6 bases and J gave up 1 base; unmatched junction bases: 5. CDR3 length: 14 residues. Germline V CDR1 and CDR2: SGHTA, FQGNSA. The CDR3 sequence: CASRDRVANTEAFF. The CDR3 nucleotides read TGTGCCAGCAGAGACAGGGTAGCGAACACTGAAGCTTTCTTT.

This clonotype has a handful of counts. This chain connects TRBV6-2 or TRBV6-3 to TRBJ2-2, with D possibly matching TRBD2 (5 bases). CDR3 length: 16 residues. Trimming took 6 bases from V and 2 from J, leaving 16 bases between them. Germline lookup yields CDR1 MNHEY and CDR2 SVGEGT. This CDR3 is CASSRTRVRNTGELFF. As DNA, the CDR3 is TGTGCCAGCAGCCGGACGCGGGTGAGAAACACCGGGGAGCTGTTTTTT.

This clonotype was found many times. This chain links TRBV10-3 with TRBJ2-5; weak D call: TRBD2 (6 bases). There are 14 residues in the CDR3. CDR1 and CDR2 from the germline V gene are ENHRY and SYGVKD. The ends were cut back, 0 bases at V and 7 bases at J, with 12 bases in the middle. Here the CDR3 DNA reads TGTGCCATCAGTGAGTCGGTCCAGGGAGGGACCCAGTACTTC. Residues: CAISESVQGGTQYF.

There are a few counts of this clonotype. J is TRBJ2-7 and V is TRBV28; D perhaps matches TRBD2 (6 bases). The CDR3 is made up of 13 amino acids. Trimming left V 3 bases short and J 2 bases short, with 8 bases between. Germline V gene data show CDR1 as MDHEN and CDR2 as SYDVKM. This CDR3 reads CASSLAGPYEQYV. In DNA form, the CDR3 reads TGTGCCAGCAGTTTGGCGGGGCCCTACGAGCAGTACGTC.

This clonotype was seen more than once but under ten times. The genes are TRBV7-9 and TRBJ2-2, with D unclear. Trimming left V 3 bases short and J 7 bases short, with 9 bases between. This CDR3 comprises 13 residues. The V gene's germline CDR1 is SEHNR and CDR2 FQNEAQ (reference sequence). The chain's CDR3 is CASSFPDRGELFF. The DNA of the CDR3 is TGTGCCAGCAGCTTCCCGGACCGCGGGGAGCTGTTTTTT.

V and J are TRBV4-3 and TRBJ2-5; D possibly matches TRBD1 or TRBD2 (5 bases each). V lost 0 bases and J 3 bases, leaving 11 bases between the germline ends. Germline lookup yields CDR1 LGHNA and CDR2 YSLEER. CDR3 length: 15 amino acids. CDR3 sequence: CASSQDLRGEETQYF. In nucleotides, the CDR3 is TGCGCCAGCAGCCAAGATCTTAGAGGGGAAGAGACCCAGTACTTC.

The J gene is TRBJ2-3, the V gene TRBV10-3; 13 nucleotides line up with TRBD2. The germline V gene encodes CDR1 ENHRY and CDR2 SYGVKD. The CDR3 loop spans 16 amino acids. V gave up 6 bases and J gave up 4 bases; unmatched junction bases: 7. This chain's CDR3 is CAISDTSGGGADTQYF. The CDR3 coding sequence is TGTGCCATCAGCGATACTAGCGGGGGGGGCGCAGATACGCAGTATTTT.

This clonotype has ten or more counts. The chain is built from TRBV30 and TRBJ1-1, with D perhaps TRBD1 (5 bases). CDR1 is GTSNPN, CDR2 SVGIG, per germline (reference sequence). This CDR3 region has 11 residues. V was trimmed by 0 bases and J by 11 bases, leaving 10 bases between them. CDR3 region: CAWSVQGSAFF. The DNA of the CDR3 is TGTGCCTGGAGTGTTCAGGGATCGGCTTTCTTT.

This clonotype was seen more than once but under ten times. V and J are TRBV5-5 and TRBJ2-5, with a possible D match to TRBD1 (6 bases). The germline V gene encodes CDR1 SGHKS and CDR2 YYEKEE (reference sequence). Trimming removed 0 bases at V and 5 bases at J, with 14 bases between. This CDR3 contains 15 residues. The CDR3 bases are TGTGCCAGCAGCTTGGCCAGGGGAATACGGGAGACCCAGTACTTC. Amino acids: CASSLARGIRETQYF.

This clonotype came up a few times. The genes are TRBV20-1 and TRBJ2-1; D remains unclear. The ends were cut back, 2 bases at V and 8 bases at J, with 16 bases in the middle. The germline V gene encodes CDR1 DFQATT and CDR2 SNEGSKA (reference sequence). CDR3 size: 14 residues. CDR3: CSARSSGPGDEQFF. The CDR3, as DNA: TGCAGTGCTAGATCCTCAGGACCCGGAGATGAGCAGTTCTTC.

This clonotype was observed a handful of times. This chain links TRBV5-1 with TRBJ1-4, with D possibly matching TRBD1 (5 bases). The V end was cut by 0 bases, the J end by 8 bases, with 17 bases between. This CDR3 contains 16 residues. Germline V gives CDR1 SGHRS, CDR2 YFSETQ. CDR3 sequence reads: CASSLADSSLREKLFF. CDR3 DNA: TGCGCCAGCAGCTTGGCCGACAGTAGCCTACGGGAAAAACTGTTTTTT.

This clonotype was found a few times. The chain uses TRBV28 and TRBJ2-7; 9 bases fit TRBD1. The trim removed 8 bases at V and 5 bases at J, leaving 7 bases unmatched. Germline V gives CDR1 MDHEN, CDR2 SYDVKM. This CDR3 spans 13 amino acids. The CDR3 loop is CASASGTGHEQYV. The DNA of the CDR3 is TGTGCCAGCGCCTCCGGGACAGGGCACGAGCAGTACGTC.

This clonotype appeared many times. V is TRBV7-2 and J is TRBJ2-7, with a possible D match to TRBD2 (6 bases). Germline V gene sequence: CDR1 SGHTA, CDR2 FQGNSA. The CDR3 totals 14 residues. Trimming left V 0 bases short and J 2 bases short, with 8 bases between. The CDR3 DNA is TGTGCCAGCAGCTTAGCGACGGGGGCCTACGAGCAGTACTTC. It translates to CASSLATGAYEQYF.

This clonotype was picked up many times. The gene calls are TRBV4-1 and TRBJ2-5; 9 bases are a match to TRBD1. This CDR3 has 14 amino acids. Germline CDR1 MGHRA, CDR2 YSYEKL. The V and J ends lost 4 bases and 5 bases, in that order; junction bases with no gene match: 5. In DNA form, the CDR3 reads TGCGCCAGCAGCCGGGACAGGGAGATGGAGACCCAGTACTTC. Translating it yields CASSRDREMETQYF.

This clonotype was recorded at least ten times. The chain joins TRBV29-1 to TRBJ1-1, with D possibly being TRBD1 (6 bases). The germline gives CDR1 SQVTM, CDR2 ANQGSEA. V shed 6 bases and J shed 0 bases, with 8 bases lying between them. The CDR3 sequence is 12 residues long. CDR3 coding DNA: TGCAGCGTAGGACAGATGAACACTGAAGCTTTCTTT. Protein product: CSVGQMNTEAFF.

CDR3 loop: CASSQGLNGNTIYF. The CDR3 nucleotides read TGTGCCAGCAGTCAAGGACTGAATGGAAACACCATATATTTT. V usage is TRBV12-3 or TRBV12-4 and J usage is TRBJ1-3, with D unresolved. Trimming shortened V by 5 bases and J by 3 bases, and 11 bases separated the two germline ends. The CDR3 is 14 residues long.

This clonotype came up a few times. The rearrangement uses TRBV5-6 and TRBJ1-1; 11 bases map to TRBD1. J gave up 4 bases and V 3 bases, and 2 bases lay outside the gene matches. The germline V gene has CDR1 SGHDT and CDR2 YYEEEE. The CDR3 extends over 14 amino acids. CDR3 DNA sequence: TGTGCCAGCAGCTACGGGACAGGGGGCACTGAAGCTTTCTTT. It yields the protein CASSYGTGGTEAFF.

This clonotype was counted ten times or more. The CDR3 DNA sequence: TGTGCCAGCAGCGTAGATCCGACAGGGGCGTTTAACGAGCAGTACTTC. It is translated as CASSVDPTGAFNEQYF. The chain uses TRBV9 and TRBJ2-7; 8 bases map to TRBD1. The V and J ends lost 0 bases and 5 bases, in that order; junction bases with no gene match: 10. CDR1 is SGDLS, CDR2 YYNGEE, per germline. The CDR3 is 16 amino acids.

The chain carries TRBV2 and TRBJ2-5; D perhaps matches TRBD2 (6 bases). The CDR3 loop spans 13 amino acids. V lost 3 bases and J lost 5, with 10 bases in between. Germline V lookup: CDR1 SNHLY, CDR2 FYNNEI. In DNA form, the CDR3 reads TGTGCCAGCAGTGAGACTAGTCGGGAGACCCAGTACTTC. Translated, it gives CASSETSRETQYF.

CDR3: CASNRGGSNQPQHF. CDR3 DNA: TGTGCCAGTAACCGAGGCGGAAGCAATCAGCCCCAGCATTTT. The chain uses TRBV7-2 and TRBJ1-5; D is uncertain. The CDR3 contains 14 residues. Germline-derived CDR1 and CDR2 are SGHTA and FQGNSA. The V end lost 9 bases, the J end lost 1 base, and 13 bases lay between the germline ends.

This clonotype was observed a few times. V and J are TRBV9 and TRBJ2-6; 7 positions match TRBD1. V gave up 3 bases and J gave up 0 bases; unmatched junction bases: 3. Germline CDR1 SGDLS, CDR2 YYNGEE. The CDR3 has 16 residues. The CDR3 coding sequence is TGTGCCAGCAGCGAAACAGGGGCCTCTGGGGCCAACGTCCTGACTTTC. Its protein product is CASSETGASGANVLTF.

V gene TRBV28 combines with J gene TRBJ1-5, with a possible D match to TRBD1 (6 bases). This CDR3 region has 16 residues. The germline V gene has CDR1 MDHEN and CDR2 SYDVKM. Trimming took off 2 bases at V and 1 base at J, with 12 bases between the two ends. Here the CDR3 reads CASSLGGGGSNQPQHF. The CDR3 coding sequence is TGTGCCAGCAGTTTAGGGGGGGGCGGAAGCAATCAGCCCCAGCATTTT.

For the CDR3, the DNA is TGTGCCAGCACCCGGGACAGTCGGTATGGCTACACCTTC. This encodes CASTRDSRYGYTF. The gene calls are TRBV7-6 and TRBJ1-2; 7 bases fit TRBD1. CDR1 and CDR2 (germline): SGHVS, FNYEAQ. J lost 5 bases, V lost 7 bases, and 7 bases had no gene match. The CDR3 consists of 13 residues.

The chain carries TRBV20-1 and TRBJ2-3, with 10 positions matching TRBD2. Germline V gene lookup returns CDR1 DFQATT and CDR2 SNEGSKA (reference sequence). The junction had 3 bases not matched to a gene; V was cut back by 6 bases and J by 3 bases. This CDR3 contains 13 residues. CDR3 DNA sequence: TGCAGTGCCGATAGCGGGGGGACAGATACGCAGTATTTT. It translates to CSADSGGTDTQYF.

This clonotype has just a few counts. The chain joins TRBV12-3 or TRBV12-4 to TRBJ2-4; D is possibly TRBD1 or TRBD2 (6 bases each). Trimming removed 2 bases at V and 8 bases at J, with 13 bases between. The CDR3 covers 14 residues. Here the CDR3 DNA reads TGTGCCAGCAGTTTAACCGGGGGCTCGGACATTCAGTACTTC. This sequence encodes CASSLTGGSDIQYF.

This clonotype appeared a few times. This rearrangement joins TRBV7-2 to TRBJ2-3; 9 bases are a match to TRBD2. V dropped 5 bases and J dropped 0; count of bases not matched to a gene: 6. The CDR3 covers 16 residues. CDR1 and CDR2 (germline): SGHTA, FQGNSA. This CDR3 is CASSPRLAASTDTQYF. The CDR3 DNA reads TGTGCCAGCAGCCCCAGACTAGCGGCTAGCACAGATACGCAGTATTTT. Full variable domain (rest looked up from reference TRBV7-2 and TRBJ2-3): GAGVSQSPSNKVTEKGKDVELRCDPISGHTALYWYRQSLGQGLEFLIYFQGNSAPDKSGLPSDRFSAERTGGSVSTLTIQRTQQEDSAVYLCASSPRLAASTDTQYFGPGTRLTVL.

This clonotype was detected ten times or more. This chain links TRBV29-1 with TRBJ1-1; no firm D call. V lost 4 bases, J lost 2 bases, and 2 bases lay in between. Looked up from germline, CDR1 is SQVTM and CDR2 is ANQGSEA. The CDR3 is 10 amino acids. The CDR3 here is CSVVNTEAFF. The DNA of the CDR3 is TGCAGCGTTGTTAACACTGAAGCTTTCTTT.

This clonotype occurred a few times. The CDR3 nucleotides are TGTGCCAGCAGCCAAGTGGACCCTGGAAACACCATATATTTT. Amino acids: CASSQVDPGNTIYF. The rearrangement links TRBV4-2 to TRBJ1-3; D gene ambiguous. CDR1 and CDR2 (germline): LGHNA, YNFKEQ. Deletions cut 1 base from V and 2 bases from J, with 6 bases between. The CDR3 consists of 14 residues.

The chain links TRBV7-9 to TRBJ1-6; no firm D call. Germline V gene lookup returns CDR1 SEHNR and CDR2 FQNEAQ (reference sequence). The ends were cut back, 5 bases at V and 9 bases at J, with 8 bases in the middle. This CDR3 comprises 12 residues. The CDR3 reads CASSPSGSPLHF. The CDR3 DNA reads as TGTGCCAGCAGCCCATCGGGTTCACCCCTCCACTTT.

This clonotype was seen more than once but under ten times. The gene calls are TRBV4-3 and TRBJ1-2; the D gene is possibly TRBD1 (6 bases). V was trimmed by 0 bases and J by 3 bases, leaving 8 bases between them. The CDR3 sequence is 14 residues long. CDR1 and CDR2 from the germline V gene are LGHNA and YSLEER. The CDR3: CASSQEHRDYGYTF. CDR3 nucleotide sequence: TGCGCCAGCAGCCAAGAACACAGGGACTATGGCTACACCTTC.

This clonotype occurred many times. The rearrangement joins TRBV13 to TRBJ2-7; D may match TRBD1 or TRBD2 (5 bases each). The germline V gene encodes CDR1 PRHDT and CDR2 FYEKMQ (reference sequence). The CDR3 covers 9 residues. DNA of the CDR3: TGTGCCAGCCCCGGGACCGGGGTTGTC. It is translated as CASPGTGVV.

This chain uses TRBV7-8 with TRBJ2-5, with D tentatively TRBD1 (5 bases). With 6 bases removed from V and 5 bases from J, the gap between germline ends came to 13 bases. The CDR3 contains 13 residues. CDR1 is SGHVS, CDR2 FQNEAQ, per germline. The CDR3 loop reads CASSSGFGETQYF. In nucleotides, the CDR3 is TGTGCCAGCAGTTCAGGGTTTGGGGAGACCCAGTACTTC.